Listed below are T cell receptor beta chains from one sample, sequenced in a study of blood T cell repertoires in COVID-19. Measured with immunoSEQ multiplex PCR; TCRdb has only the in-frame clones, and not every one. The sample lists 65,000 to 70,000 clones, around three quarters occurring once. Sequenced sample: peripheral blood. The receptors come from a human donor in a cohort sampled during active COVID-19. Each CDR3 is given with its conserved first and last residue. D genes are given only for firm matches. Rows give clone size only sometimes, using once, few, many, or a class for an expanded clone.

j_call: TRBJ2-5
clone_size: -
v_call: TRBV24-1
d_call: -
cdr3_nt: TGTGCCACCAGTGACGGAGATGAGACCCAGTACTTC
cdr3_aa: CATSDGDETQYF

j_call: TRBJ2-7
clone_size: -
v_call: TRBV6-1
d_call: -
cdr3_nt: TGTGCCAGCAGTGATTCAAGGTGGCAGGGAACCTACGAGCAGTACTTC
cdr3_aa: CASSDSRWQGTYEQYF

j_call: TRBJ1-1
clone_size: few
v_call: TRBV12-3/TRBV12-4
d_call: -
cdr3_nt: TGTGCCAGCGGAGGTTGGGGTGAAGCTTTCTTT
cdr3_aa: CASGGWGEAFF

j_call: TRBJ1-1
clone_size: -
v_call: TRBV28
d_call: TRBD1
cdr3_nt: TGTGCCAGCAGTGAGACAGGGACAAGGAACACTGAAGCTTTCTTT
cdr3_aa: CASSETGTRNTEAFF

j_call: TRBJ2-4
clone_size: -
v_call: TRBV5-4
d_call: TRBD1
cdr3_nt: TGTGCCAGCAGCCCTGGACAGGGTTCGGGGGCCAAAAACATTCAGTACTTC
cdr3_aa: CASSPGQGSGAKNIQYF

j_call: TRBJ1-1
clone_size: few
v_call: TRBV3-1/TRBV3-2
d_call: -
cdr3_nt: TGTGCCAGCAGCCAACCACAGGGAAACACTGAAGCTTTCTTT
cdr3_aa: CASSQPQGNTEAFF

j_call: TRBJ2-5
clone_size: -
v_call: TRBV5-1
d_call: -
cdr3_nt: TGCGCCAGCAGCTTAGGACATGGGGGCAACCAAGAGACCCAGTACTTC
cdr3_aa: CASSLGHGGNQETQYF

j_call: TRBJ1-2
clone_size: -
v_call: TRBV19
d_call: -
cdr3_nt: TGTGCCAGTAGTATGAGGGAATTGATCGGCTACACCTTC
cdr3_aa: CASSMRELIGYTF

j_call: TRBJ1-3
clone_size: once
v_call: TRBV28
d_call: -
cdr3_nt: TGTGCCAGCACTTCTTCTGGAAACACCATATATTTT
cdr3_aa: CASTSSGNTIYF

j_call: TRBJ1-5
clone_size: -
v_call: TRBV4-3
d_call: -
cdr3_nt: TGCGCCAGCAGCCAAGAAGTTTTGTCAGGGGCTGGTCAGCCCCAGCATTTT
cdr3_aa: CASSQEVLSGAGQPQHF

j_call: TRBJ2-3
clone_size: few
v_call: TRBV7-2
d_call: -
cdr3_nt: TGTGCCAGCAGCTTAGAGGGGGTTTCGAGTGTCGGGACAGATACGCAGTATTTT
cdr3_aa: CASSLEGVSSVGTDTQYF

j_call: TRBJ1-1
clone_size: -
v_call: TRBV6-1
d_call: -
cdr3_nt: TGTGCCAGCAGTGAAGGGGGCTGGAACACTGAAGCTTTCTTT
cdr3_aa: CASSEGGWNTEAFF

j_call: TRBJ2-2
clone_size: -
v_call: TRBV2
d_call: -
cdr3_nt: TGTGCCAGCAGTGACAGGGGATGGACCGGGGAGCTGTTTTTT
cdr3_aa: CASSDRGWTGELFF

j_call: TRBJ1-3
clone_size: -
v_call: TRBV19
d_call: -
cdr3_nt: TGTGCCAGTAGTATAGTCCTTCGGAGCTCTGGAAACACCATATATTTT
cdr3_aa: CASSIVLRSSGNTIYF

j_call: TRBJ2-3
clone_size: -
v_call: TRBV11-2
d_call: -
cdr3_nt: TGTGCCAGCAGCCTTGCCAGGGGGGTCACAGATACGCAGTATTTT
cdr3_aa: CASSLARGVTDTQYF

j_call: TRBJ2-1
clone_size: -
v_call: TRBV7-2
d_call: TRBD2
cdr3_nt: TGTGCCAGCAGCTTAACCAGCGGGGGGTACAATGAGCAGTTCTTC
cdr3_aa: CASSLTSGGYNEQFF

j_call: TRBJ2-3
clone_size: -
v_call: TRBV25-1
d_call: -
cdr3_nt: TGTGCCAGCAGTGCCCGGGGCACAGATACGCAGTATTTT
cdr3_aa: CASSARGTDTQYF

j_call: TRBJ1-1
clone_size: -
v_call: TRBV7-8
d_call: -
cdr3_nt: TGTGCCAGCAGCTTAGTGGGGGGGTGGAGGACTGAAGCTTTCTTT
cdr3_aa: CASSLVGGWRTEAFF

j_call: TRBJ2-2
clone_size: -
v_call: TRBV11-2
d_call: -
cdr3_nt: TGTGCCAGCAGCTTAGATCTCTCCGGGGAGCTGTTTTTT
cdr3_aa: CASSLDLSGELFF

j_call: TRBJ1-3
clone_size: -
v_call: TRBV7-2
d_call: -
cdr3_nt: TGTGCCAGCAGCGAACTCGGGGGTGCTGGAAACACCATATATTTT
cdr3_aa: CASSELGGAGNTIYF

j_call: TRBJ2-1
clone_size: -
v_call: TRBV10-2
d_call: -
cdr3_nt: TGCGCCAGCGGGCAGGGGGGCGGTGAGCAGTTCTTC
cdr3_aa: CASGQGGGEQFF

j_call: TRBJ2-7
clone_size: -
v_call: TRBV28
d_call: TRBD2
cdr3_nt: TGTGCCAGCAGGGGACTAGCGGGCCTCAGAGGGAACGAGCAGTACTTC
cdr3_aa: CASRGLAGLRGNEQYF

j_call: TRBJ2-3
clone_size: once
v_call: TRBV4-3
d_call: -
cdr3_nt: TGCGCCAGCAGCCAAGCTTATGGTGAGGTGGCAGATACGCAGTATTTT
cdr3_aa: CASSQAYGEVADTQYF

j_call: TRBJ2-7
clone_size: -
v_call: TRBV7-9
d_call: TRBD1
cdr3_nt: TGTGCCAGCGCCCGGAGAGGGACAGGGAGGAACGAGCAGTACTTC
cdr3_aa: CASARRGTGRNEQYF

j_call: TRBJ2-3
clone_size: -
v_call: TRBV7-8
d_call: -
cdr3_nt: TGTGCCAGCAGCCAGGACTCCACAGATACGCAGTATTTT
cdr3_aa: CASSQDSTDTQYF

j_call: TRBJ2-1
clone_size: -
v_call: TRBV7-6
d_call: TRBD2
cdr3_nt: TGTGCCAGCAGCTTAGGAGTTGGCGGGAGTTACAATGAGCAGTTCTTC
cdr3_aa: CASSLGVGGSYNEQFF

j_call: TRBJ1-1
clone_size: -
v_call: TRBV18
d_call: TRBD1
cdr3_nt: TGTGCCAGCTCACCAATCGGGACAGGGGGTGAAGCTTTCTTT
cdr3_aa: CASSPIGTGGEAFF

j_call: TRBJ1-5
clone_size: -
v_call: TRBV19
d_call: -
cdr3_nt: TGTGCCAGTAGTGCAGGGTGGGGTCAGCCCCAGCATTTT
cdr3_aa: CASSAGWGQPQHF

j_call: TRBJ1-6
clone_size: -
v_call: TRBV4-3
d_call: -
cdr3_nt: TGCGCCAGCAGCCAAGAACCAGTTCCTCCTCATAATTCACCCCTCCACTTT
cdr3_aa: CASSQEPVPPHNSPLHF

j_call: TRBJ2-5
clone_size: -
v_call: TRBV4-2
d_call: TRBD2
cdr3_nt: TGTGCCAGCAGCCAAGAGCCTAGCGGCCAAGAGACCCAGTACTTC
cdr3_aa: CASSQEPSGQETQYF

j_call: TRBJ1-5
clone_size: -
v_call: TRBV10-3
d_call: TRBD1
cdr3_nt: TGTGCCATCAGTGAGCTCGGGCAGGGGGCAAGCCAGCCCCAGCATTTT
cdr3_aa: CAISELGQGASQPQHF

j_call: TRBJ2-1
clone_size: -
v_call: TRBV25-1
d_call: TRBD2
cdr3_nt: TGTGCCAGCAGTCATATAGCGGGAGGGGTCCACAATGAGCAGTTCTTC
cdr3_aa: CASSHIAGGVHNEQFF

j_call: TRBJ2-2
clone_size: -
v_call: TRBV5-4
d_call: TRBD2
cdr3_nt: TGTGCCAGCAGAGCGGCCGGGACTAGCGTAGCCGGGGAGCTGTTTTTT
cdr3_aa: CASRAAGTSVAGELFF

j_call: TRBJ1-2
clone_size: -
v_call: TRBV6-2/TRBV6-3
d_call: -
cdr3_nt: TGTGCCAGCAGTTACGAAGCAGGGGATGGCTACACCTTC
cdr3_aa: CASSYEAGDGYTF

j_call: TRBJ2-5
clone_size: -
v_call: TRBV3-1/TRBV3-2
d_call: -
cdr3_nt: TGTGCCAGCAGCCAAGCGCCTAGCGTACAAGAGACCCAGTACTTC
cdr3_aa: CASSQAPSVQETQYF

j_call: TRBJ2-7
clone_size: -
v_call: TRBV5-1
d_call: TRBD2
cdr3_nt: TGCGCCAGCAGCGCAACCGGGACTAGCGGGAGTTACGAGCAGTACTTC
cdr3_aa: CASSATGTSGSYEQYF

j_call: TRBJ2-3
clone_size: once
v_call: TRBV29-1
d_call: TRBD2
cdr3_nt: TGCAGCGTTGTTAAGCGGGGGGGAGATACGCAGTATTTT
cdr3_aa: CSVVKRGGDTQYF

j_call: TRBJ1-2
clone_size: -
v_call: TRBV6-2/TRBV6-3
d_call: -
cdr3_nt: TGTGCCAGCAGTTACTTCCCCAGGGGCTACACCTTC
cdr3_aa: CASSYFPRGYTF

j_call: TRBJ2-5
clone_size: -
v_call: TRBV27
d_call: TRBD2
cdr3_nt: TGTGCCAGCAGTTTTAGCGGGGGTGAGACCCAGTACTTC
cdr3_aa: CASSFSGGETQYF

j_call: TRBJ2-1
clone_size: -
v_call: TRBV27
d_call: -
cdr3_nt: TGTGCCAGCAGTACCACTACAAGTGATGAGCAGTTCTTC
cdr3_aa: CASSTTTSDEQFF